This T cell receptor beta chain comes out of a study of blood T cell repertoires in COVID-19. Clones were sequenced by immunoSEQ multiplex PCR, and TCRdb holds only the in-frame ones, with some missing. In the table there are approximately 240,000 clones, over 80% of which are singletons. The sequencing sample was made of peripheral blood. The TCR originated in a woman aged 30 to 39 with COVID-19, enrolled during active disease.

The DNA for the CDR3 is TGTGCCAGCAGCCCCACGGCGGGGAACAATGAGCAGTTCTTC. Its protein is CASSPTAGNNEQFF. The chain uses TRBV11-2 and TRBJ2-1; the D gene is possibly TRBD2 (6 bases). CDR3 size: 14 residues. Trimming cost V 5 bases and J 5 bases, with 13 bases left between them. The germline V gene has CDR1 SGHAT and CDR2 FQNNGV.